This T cell receptor beta chain was sequenced for a study of blood T cell repertoires in COVID-19. Study context: Sites in the United States, Italy and Spain provided acute and convalescent COVID-19 samples. Sources were T cells, B-cell-depleted T cells, or PBMCs; the material itself was cDNA or gDNA.

This CDR3 region has 17 residues. Germline trimming cut 9 bases from V and 3 bases from J; bases unmatched to any gene: 15. Germline CDR1 and CDR2: PRHDT and FYEKMQ (reference sequence). In the study's own analysis: Using reference gene primer amplification, nucleated cell counts were estimated. The repertoire was sequenced with immunoSEQ multiplex PCR; TCRdb's copy has only in-frame clones and lacks some. From that table come the V and J calls and clone size; the DNA was used to work out D and trimming. The data show about 240,000 clones, with around 87% seen just once and under 9% held by the top ten.

The V call is TRBV13, the J call TRBJ1-2, with TRBD1 matching 11 bases. This clonotype was sampled from a woman in her 70s with active or convalescent COVID-19. The sample was peripheral blood. The CDR3 sequence is CASVTRTGGNRDYGYTF. CDR3 nucleotides: TGTGCCAGTGTTACCCGGACAGGGGGCAATCGAGACTATGGCTACACCTTC.